The 21 T cell receptor beta chains presented below share a single source sample, sequenced in a study of neurological immune-mediated disorders. TCRdb re-called the 5' RACE reads through MiXCR, storing one row per CDR3 protein. The sample has 33,000 or so distinct CDR3 sequences, 6% to 8.5% seen once. The specimen sequenced was PBMCs. The source of these receptors is a woman in her forties in good health.

This clonotype has ten or more counts. This rearrangement joins TRBV12-3 or TRBV12-4 to TRBJ2-1; D gene ambiguous. V was cut by 6 bases and J by 4 bases, with 10 bases left in between. The CDR3 has 13 residues. The DNA of the CDR3 is TGTGCCAGCAGCGCCCCCGGGTACAATGAGCAGTTCTTC. Translated, it gives CASSAPGYNEQFF.

In this sample, this clonotype turned up a few times. The chain uses TRBV24-1 and TRBJ2-1; tentative D call: TRBD2 (5 bases). Germline V gene data show CDR1 as KGHDR and CDR2 as SFDVKD. CDR3 size: 17 residues. Trimming took 5 bases from V and 4 from J, leaving 20 bases between them. CDR3: CATSAREQLLFYNEQFF. The CDR3 DNA sequence: TGTGCCACCAGTGCGAGGGAGCAACTCTTATTTTACAATGAGCAGTTCTTC.

This clonotype was detected many times. V usage is TRBV10-3 and J usage is TRBJ2-7; D ambiguous. This CDR3 has 12 amino acids. The V end was cut by 0 bases, the J end by 5 bases, with 5 bases between. Germline lookup yields CDR1 ENHRY and CDR2 SYGVKD. The CDR3 spells CAISESGNEQYV. CDR3 coding DNA: TGTGCCATCAGTGAGTCGGGTAACGAGCAGTACGTC.

This clonotype was detected ten times or more. The gene calls are TRBV5-6 and TRBJ2-7; D might be TRBD2 (6 bases). This CDR3 is 15 amino acids long. The germline gives CDR1 SGHDT, CDR2 YYEEEE. The V end lost 1 base, the J end lost 3 bases, and 14 bases lay between the germline ends. The CDR3 DNA reads as TGTGCCAGCAGCTTGTGGAGGGTTTGGGACTACGAGCAGTACGTC. Amino acids: CASSLWRVWDYEQYV.

This clonotype was seen many times. The chain recombines TRBV5-1 with TRBJ2-5, with D possibly called TRBD1 or TRBD2 (5 bases each). Germline V gene lookup returns CDR1 SGHRS and CDR2 YFSETQ. Trimming removed 7 bases from V and 5 bases from J, with 21 bases in between. CDR3 length: 15 amino acids. CDR3 protein: CASGETGPKWETQYF. The CDR3 DNA is TGCGCCAGCGGGGAGACGGGACCTAAGTGGGAGACCCAGTACTTC. The full variable domain, completed using reference TRBV5-1 and TRBJ2-5, is KAGVTQTPRYLIKTRGQQVTLSCSPISGHRSVSWYQQTPGQGLQFLFEYFSETQRNKGNFPGRFSGRQFSNSRSEMNVSTLELGDSALYLCASGETGPKWETQYFGPGTRLLVL.

This clonotype has at least ten counts. The rearrangement uses TRBV3-1 and TRBJ1-1; D perhaps matches TRBD1 (6 bases). Between the trimmed V and J ends, which lost 4 bases and 4 bases, there was a span of 22 bases. CDR1 and CDR2 (germline): LGHDT, YNNKEL (reference sequence). This CDR3 comprises 17 residues. In nucleotides, the CDR3 is TGTGCCAGCAGCCCAGGAAGAGGTAGGGGGAGTATCACTGAAGCTTTCTTT. It encodes CASSPGRGRGSITEAFF.

This clonotype was found many times. The V and J genes are TRBV27 and TRBJ1-1; TRBD1 is a possible D gene (6 bases). The CDR3 runs to 14 residues. Germline V gene sequence: CDR1 MNHEY, CDR2 SMNVEV (reference sequence). The germline V and J ends were trimmed by 8 bases and 5 bases, with 18 bases remaining between them. CDR3 amino acids: CASSHRGGGTEAFF. The CDR3 DNA follows: TGTGCCAGCTCCCACCGGGGAGGGGGTACTGAAGCTTTCTTT.

This clonotype was counted many times. V is TRBV5-1 and J is TRBJ2-5; D is uncertain. The CDR3 has 15 amino acids. Germline V gene sequence: CDR1 SGHRS, CDR2 YFSETQ. V lost 1 base and J lost 1, with 11 bases in between. The CDR3 nucleotides are TGCGCCAGCAGCTTGATCCCCTTACCCCAAGAGACCCAGTACTTC. Translating it yields CASSLIPLPQETQYF.

This clonotype was seen at least ten times. This chain links TRBV10-3 with TRBJ2-7; TRBD2 might be the D (6 bases). The CDR3 consists of 14 residues. The germline V gene has CDR1 ENHRY and CDR2 SYGVKD. Deletions cut 2 bases from V and 1 base from J, with 9 bases between. The CDR3 loop is CAISEPGESYEQYF. The DNA of the CDR3 is TGTGCCATCAGTGAGCCGGGGGAGTCCTACGAGCAGTACTTC.

Note on this clonotype: The junction does not match germline at one end; this may be a read error. The V and J genes are TRBV28 and TRBJ2-3, with 9 positions matching TRBD1. The CDR3 has 15 amino acids. CDR1 is MDHEN, CDR2 SYDVKM, per germline. CDR3 sequence reads: CASSTQDRGTDTQYF. The DNA of the CDR3 is TGTGCCAGCAGTACGCAGGACAGGGGTACAGATACACAGTATTTT.

This clonotype was seen many times. Here the CDR3 reads CSAPGTGTAEAFF. The CDR3 nucleotides read TGCAGTGCCCCTGGGACAGGGACGGCTGAAGCTTTCTTT. V and J are TRBV20-1 and TRBJ1-1, with 9 bases that match TRBD1. From germline, CDR1 is DFQATT and CDR2 SNEGSKA (reference sequence). V shed 6 bases, J shed 6 bases, and the junction held 8 bases outside the gene matches. The CDR3 extends over 13 amino acids.

This clonotype showed up many times. The chain employs TRBV2 and TRBJ1-1, with D tentatively TRBD1 (5 bases). Trimming removed 3 bases from V and 6 bases from J, with 8 bases in between. The V gene's germline CDR1 is SNHLY and CDR2 FYNNEI. The CDR3 extends over 12 amino acids. CDR3 amino acids: CASSDGGAEAFF. CDR3 sequence (DNA): TGTGCCAGCAGTGACGGGGGGGCTGAAGCTTTCTTT.

This clonotype was seen only once. The rearrangement joins TRBV18 to TRBJ2-1; D remains ambiguous. This CDR3 has 17 residues. CDR1 and CDR2 (germline): KGHSH, LQKENI. The V end was cut by 4 bases, the J end by 0 bases, with 16 bases between. CDR3 region: CASSQRKGQNSYNEQFF. CDR3 bases: TGTGCCAGCTCACAGAGGAAGGGCCAAAACTCCTACAATGAGCAGTTCTTC. The entire variable domain, with the rest obtained from reference TRBV18 and TRBJ2-1, is as follows: NAGVMQNPRHLVRRRGQEARLRCSPMKGHSHVYWYRQLPEEGLKFMVYLQKENIIDESGMPKERFSAEFPKEGPSILRIQQVVRGDSAAYFCASSQRKGQNSYNEQFFGPGTRLTVL.

The table lists this clonotype with a few counts. The rearrangement uses TRBV20-1 and TRBJ2-5; the match to TRBD2 covers 11 bases. The germline gives CDR1 DFQATT, CDR2 SNEGSKA (reference sequence). The length of the CDR3 is 13 residues. V lost 6 bases to trimming and J lost 5 bases; unmatched junction nucleotides: 5. The CDR3 nucleotides are TGCAGTGCCAGACTAGCGGGAAAGGAGACCCAGTACTTC. Translating it yields CSARLAGKETQYF.

This clonotype has at least ten counts. This chain joins TRBV20-1 and TRBJ1-2; no clear D gene. The germline V gene encodes CDR1 DFQATT and CDR2 SNEGSKA (reference sequence). The CDR3 extends over 12 amino acids. The ends were cut back, 5 bases at V and 0 bases at J, with 7 bases in the middle. The CDR3 bases are TGCAGTGCTGCGACATCTAACTATGGCTACACCTTC. As protein: CSAATSNYGYTF.

This clonotype has a count of ten or more. The rearrangement uses TRBV18 and TRBJ1-4; the match to TRBD1 covers 7 bases. Trimming removed 4 bases from V and 0 bases from J; junction bases left unmatched: 5. The CDR3 runs to 16 residues. Germline loops: CDR1 KGHSH, CDR2 LQKENI. DNA for the CDR3: TGTGCCAGCTCACGAGTAACAGGGGCAACTAATGAAAAACTGTTTTTT. Its translation: CASSRVTGATNEKLFF.

This clonotype was seen repeatedly, ten times or more. The chain couples TRBV19 to TRBJ2-5, with no clear D. This CDR3 comprises 12 residues. Germline V lookup: CDR1 LNHDA, CDR2 SQIVND (reference sequence). The germline V and J ends were trimmed by 4 bases and 7 bases, with 10 bases remaining between them. DNA for the CDR3: TGTGCCAGTAGTACTTCCTGGGGGACCCAGTACTTC. This gives the protein CASSTSWGTQYF.

This clonotype was seen repeatedly, ten times or more. The gene calls are TRBV28 and TRBJ2-1; D perhaps matches TRBD1 (5 bases). The germline V gene has CDR1 MDHEN and CDR2 SYDVKM. This CDR3 has 19 residues. Trimming removed 3 bases from V and 9 bases from J, with 30 bases in between. The CDR3 sequence is CASSFWGPNSGLPESEQFF. CDR3 coding DNA: TGTGCCAGCAGTTTTTGGGGCCCGAACTCTGGTCTTCCGGAGAGTGAGCAGTTCTTC.

This clonotype was detected ten times or more. J is TRBJ1-2 and V is TRBV28; 8 nucleotides match TRBD1. V trimming: 5 bases; J trimming: 8 bases; junction bases outside the gene matches: 4. The CDR3 sequence is 12 residues long. Germline CDR1 is MDHEN and CDR2 is SYDVKM. The CDR3 nucleotides read TGTGCCAGCAGTACAGGGGGATGGGGCTACACCTTC. Its protein is CASSTGGWGYTF.

By share, this clonotype ranks as medium-sized (0.01 to 0.1%). CDR3 sequence reads: CASSAPGLAGGRTGELFF. CDR3 nucleotides: TGTGCCAGCAGCGCTCCGGGACTAGCGGGAGGGCGGACCGGGGAGCTGTTTTTT. The V call is TRBV9, the J call TRBJ2-2; TRBD2 matches at 16 bases. Trimming cost V 3 bases and J 5 bases; bases outside gene matches: 7. Germline CDR1 is SGDLS and CDR2 is YYNGEE. This CDR3 region has 18 residues.

This clonotype appeared many times. The rearrangement links TRBV7-3 to TRBJ2-5; 10 bases align to TRBD2. Germline V gives CDR1 SGHTA, CDR2 FQGTGA. This CDR3 spans 15 amino acids. The V gene end was trimmed by 5 bases and the J gene end by 5 bases; junction bases not matched to a gene: 8. Here the CDR3 reads CASSRTSGKDETQYF. Written as DNA, the CDR3 is TGTGCCAGCAGCCGAACTAGCGGGAAGGATGAGACCCAGTACTTC.